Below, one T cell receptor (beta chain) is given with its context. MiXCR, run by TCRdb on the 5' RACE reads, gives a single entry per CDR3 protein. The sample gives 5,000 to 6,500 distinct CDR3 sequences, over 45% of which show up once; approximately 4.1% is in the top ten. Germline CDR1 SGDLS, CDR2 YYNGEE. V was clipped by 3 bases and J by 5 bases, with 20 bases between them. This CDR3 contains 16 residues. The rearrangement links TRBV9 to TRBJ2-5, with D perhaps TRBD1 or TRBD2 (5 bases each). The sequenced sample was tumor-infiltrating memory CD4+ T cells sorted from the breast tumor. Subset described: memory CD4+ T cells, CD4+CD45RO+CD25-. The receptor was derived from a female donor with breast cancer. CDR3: CASSAGAVELGETQYF. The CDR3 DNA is TGTGCCAGCAGCGCTGGGGCAGTCGAACTAGGGGAGACCCAGTACTTC.